A single TCR beta chain is shown here with its context. The sample comes from a study of blood T cell repertoires in COVID-19. CDR3 length: 16 amino acids. The ends were cut back, 3 bases at V and 3 bases at J, with 14 bases in the middle. The germline CDR1 and CDR2 sequences are LGHNT and FRNRAP. The repertoire was sequenced with immunoSEQ multiplex PCR; TCRdb's copy has only in-frame clones and lacks some. The table has approximately 31,000 clones, over 90% seen once. Sequencing was carried out using peripheral blood. The V call is TRBV12-5, the J call TRBJ2-2; D not resolved. This sequence originates from a male donor with active COVID-19. Here the CDR3 DNA reads TGTGCTAGTGGTTTCCTAGGAACGGCTTACACCGGGGAGCTGTTTTTT. Translation gives CASGFLGTAYTGELFF.